The entry below gives a single T cell receptor beta chain sequence along with its context. The antigen it recognizes is unknown. There are no base qualities to consult, and no much larger clone falls within one base. The CDR3 regions of human TCRbeta chains were subjected to immunosequencing. Per the source publication's procedure: Repertoire TCRs were checked for matches against a reference library of SARS-CoV-2-specific TCRs that had been generated using the MIRA antigen-specificity platform. Breadth was defined as the fraction of unique TCRs that were SARS-CoV-2-associated, and depth was defined as the fraction of total T cells that were SARS-CoV-2-associated. Using the MIRA data, each spike-specific TCR was assigned both to the spike region to which the TCR was reactive and to a CD4 or CD8 class. Log10-transformed breadth and depth values were compared by one-way ANOVA with Sidak's multiple comparisons tests. TCRdb stores this immuneACCESS table with in-frame sequences only. Part of the clones is absent; in the studies checked, under half of the shortfall reflects unresolved V genes, and no reason is known for the rest. That table supplies the V and J calls and clone size; D and trimming were determined from the DNA. The sample table shows some 120,000 clones, and approximately 85% are seen once. The ten largest make up around 5.3% of the sample.

Relative to germline, V is missing 5 bases and J is missing 8 bases, with 8 bases of the junction outside any gene match. From a lookup of the germline V gene (reference sequence), CDR1 and CDR2 are SSHAT and FNYEAQ. Taken from cysteine to phenylalanine, the CDR3 has 14 residues. CDR3 DNA is the only sequence kept; it has 42 bases, read in frame from the first base. The entry originates in a study of T cell responses to AZD1222 COVID-19 vaccine (dated by TCRdb to the early 2020s). As for the study more broadly: TCR sequencing covered 233 trial participants: 207 given two doses of AZD1222 and 26 given two doses of MenACWY control vaccine. Trial participants were enrolled into age subgroups of 18-55, 56-69 and 70-plus years, which contained around 140, 26 and 57 TCR-sequenced participants, respectively. Beyond this particular receptor, the publication reports: After two AZD1222 doses, spike-specific TCR breadth and depth were significantly higher than at day 0 and than in MenACWY recipients. Because no day 14 peak-response samples were available, the repertoires could be characterized only after the peak T cell response. Nearly half of unique spike-specific TCRs reportedly recognized epitopes outside regions mutated in the B.1.351 and B.1.1.7 variants. Only six AZD1222 recipients were SARS-CoV-2 seropositive at baseline, limiting conclusions about previously exposed vaccinees. CD4 TCRs associated with the vaccine covered the entire spike protein, and the dominant responses were in regions 160-218 and 743-854. In the small 56-69-year group, the increase in depth fell short of significance, most likely because of low power. Most participants were white British and females outnumbered males, and the authors suggested that clonal diversity may have been underestimated.

Read against the paper, the sample's time point label means: about 28 days (+/-7) after the second vaccine dose. AZD1222 recipients with second doses at about 4 weeks or about 12 weeks were pooled, because spike-specific TCR depth and breadth did not differ between schedules. The vaccinee samples were drawn from two UK trials, COV001 and COV002, one of which was a single-blind randomized controlled phase 2/3 trial testing AZD1222 (ChAdOx1 nCoV-19) in healthy adults. For TCRbeta chain sequencing, PBMC samples from trial participants were taken at day 0 and at day 28 after the second dose. The receptor chain draws on TRBV7-7 and TRBJ1-4; the junction holds 7 bases that match TRBD1. This TCR came from an adult who received the AZD1222 COVID-19 vaccine. The sequences come from peripheral blood, collected 28 days after the second AZD1222 dose. The CDR3: CASSPGTESEKLFF. The DNA is as follows: TGTGCCAGCAGCCCCGGGACAGAAAGCGAAAAACTGTTTTTT.